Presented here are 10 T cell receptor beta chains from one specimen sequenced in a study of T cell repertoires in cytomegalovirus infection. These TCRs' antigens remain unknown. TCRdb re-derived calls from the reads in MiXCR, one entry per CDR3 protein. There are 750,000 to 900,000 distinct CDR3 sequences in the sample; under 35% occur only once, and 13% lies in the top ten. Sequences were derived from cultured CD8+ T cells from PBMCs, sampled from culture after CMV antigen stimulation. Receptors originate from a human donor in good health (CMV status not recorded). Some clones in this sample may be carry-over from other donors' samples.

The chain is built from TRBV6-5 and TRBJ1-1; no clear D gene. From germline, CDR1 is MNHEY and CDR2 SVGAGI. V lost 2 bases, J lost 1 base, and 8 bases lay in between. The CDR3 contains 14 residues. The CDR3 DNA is TGTGCCAGCAGTTACACTCGTGGGAACACTGAAGCTTTCTTT. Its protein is CASSYTRGNTEAFF.

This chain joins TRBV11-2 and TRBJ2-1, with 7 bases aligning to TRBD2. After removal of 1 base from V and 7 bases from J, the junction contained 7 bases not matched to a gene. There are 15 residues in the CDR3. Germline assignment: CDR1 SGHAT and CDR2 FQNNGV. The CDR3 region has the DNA TGTGCCAGCAGCTTAGGCCCAGCGGGGATAAATGAGCAGTTCTTC. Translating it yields CASSLGPAGINEQFF.

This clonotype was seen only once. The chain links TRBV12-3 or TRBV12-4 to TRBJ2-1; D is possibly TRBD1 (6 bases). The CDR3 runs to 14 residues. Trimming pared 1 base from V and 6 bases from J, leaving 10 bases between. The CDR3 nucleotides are TGTGCCAGCAGTTTAGGGGGGCCCTTCAATGAGCAGTTCTTC. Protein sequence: CASSLGGPFNEQFF.

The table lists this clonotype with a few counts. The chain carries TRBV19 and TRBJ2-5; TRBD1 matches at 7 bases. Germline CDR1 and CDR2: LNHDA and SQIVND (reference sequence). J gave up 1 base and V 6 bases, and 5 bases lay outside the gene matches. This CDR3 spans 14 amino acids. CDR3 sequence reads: CASRKQGIQETQYF. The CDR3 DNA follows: TGTGCCAGTAGAAAACAGGGGATCCAAGAGACCCAGTACTTC.

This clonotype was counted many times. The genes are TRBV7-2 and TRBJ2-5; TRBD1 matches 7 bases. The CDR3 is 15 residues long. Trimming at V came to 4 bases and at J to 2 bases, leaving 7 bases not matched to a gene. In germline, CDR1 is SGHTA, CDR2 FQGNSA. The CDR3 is CASSWAGGFQETQYF. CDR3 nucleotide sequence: TGTGCCAGCAGCTGGGCAGGGGGATTTCAAGAGACCCAGTACTTC.

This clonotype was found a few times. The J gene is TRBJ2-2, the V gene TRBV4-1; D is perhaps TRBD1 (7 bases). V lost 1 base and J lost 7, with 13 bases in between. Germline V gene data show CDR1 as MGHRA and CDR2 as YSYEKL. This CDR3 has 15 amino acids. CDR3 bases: TGCGCCAGCAGCCAAGGCGGGGACAGTTTCGGGGAGCTGTTTTTT. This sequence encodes CASSQGGDSFGELFF.

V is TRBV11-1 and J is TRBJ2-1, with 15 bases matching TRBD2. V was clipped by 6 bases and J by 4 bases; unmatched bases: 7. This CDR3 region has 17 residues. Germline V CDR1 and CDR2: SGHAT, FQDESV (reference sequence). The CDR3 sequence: CASSRGLAGGYYNEQFF. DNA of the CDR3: TGTGCCAGCAGTAGGGGACTAGCGGGGGGCTATTACAATGAGCAGTTCTTC. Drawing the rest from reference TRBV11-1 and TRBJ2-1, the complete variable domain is EAEVAQSPRYKITEKSQAVAFWCDPISGHATLYWYRQILGQGPELLVQFQDESVVDDSQLPKDRFSAERLKGVDSTLKIQPAELGDSAMYLCASSRGLAGGYYNEQFFGPGTRLTVL.

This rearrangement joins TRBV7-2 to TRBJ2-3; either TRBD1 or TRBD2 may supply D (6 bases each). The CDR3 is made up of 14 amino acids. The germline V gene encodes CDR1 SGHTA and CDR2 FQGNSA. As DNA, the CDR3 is TGTTGCGATCGGGGGCGGAGTAGCACAGATACGCAGTATTTT. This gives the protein CCDRGRSSTDTQYF.

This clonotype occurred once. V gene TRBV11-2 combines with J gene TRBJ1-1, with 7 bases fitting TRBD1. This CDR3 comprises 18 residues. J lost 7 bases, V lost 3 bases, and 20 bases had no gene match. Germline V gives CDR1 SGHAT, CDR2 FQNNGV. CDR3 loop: CASSFWTLDRDVLIEAFF. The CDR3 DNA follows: TGTGCCAGCAGCTTTTGGACCTTAGACAGGGACGTTTTGATTGAAGCTTTCTTT.

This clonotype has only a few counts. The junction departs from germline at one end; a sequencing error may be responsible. CDR3 sequence: CASSRSGGDSYNEQFF. The CDR3 DNA follows: TGTGCTAGCAGTCGAAGCGGGGGGGACTCCTACAATGAGCAGTTCTTC. The chain joins TRBV7-7 to TRBJ2-1; 10 bases are shared with TRBD2. Germline V gene data show CDR1 as SSHAT and CDR2 as FNYEAQ (reference sequence). This CDR3 has 16 residues.